These 6 T cell receptor beta chains were all obtained from the same sample, sequenced in a study of blood T cells in healthy people across ages. Using a J-beta primer mix together with a sample-barcoded 5' primer, a second PCR was run for about 6 to 12 cycles. TCRdb reprocessed the 5' RACE reads via MiXCR and lists one record per CDR3 protein. The sample yields around 1.5 million distinct CDR3 sequences, 30% to 40% seen once. What was sequenced was blood. These receptors originate from a woman under 40 in good health.

The chain employs TRBV28 and TRBJ1-5, with 7 bases lining up with TRBD1. Germline lookup yields CDR1 MDHEN and CDR2 SYDVKM. The junction had 5 bases not matched to a gene; V was cut back by 6 bases and J by 0 bases. The CDR3 extends over 15 amino acids. CDR3 DNA: TGTGCCAGCAGGGGGAGGGGGCGTAGCAATCAGCCCCAGCATTTT. Translating gives CASRGRGRSNQPQHF.

This clonotype has a handful of counts. The V gene is TRBV20-1, the J gene TRBJ2-7; 7 nucleotides line up with TRBD2. The junction had 10 bases not matched to a gene; V was cut back by 0 bases and J by 2 bases. Germline CDR1 is DFQATT and CDR2 is SNEGSKA (reference sequence). CDR3 length: 16 amino acids. CDR3 residues: CSARDRIAGRTYEQYF. The CDR3 nucleotides are TGCAGTGCTAGAGATCGGATAGCGGGTCGGACCTACGAGCAGTACTTC.

This clonotype was observed a handful of times. This sequence joins TRBV2 and TRBJ2-1; D possibly corresponds to TRBD1 (6 bases). Trimming took 6 bases from V and 0 from J, leaving 12 bases between them. The CDR3 loop spans 15 amino acids. From germline, CDR1 is SNHLY and CDR2 FYNNEI. CDR3 residues: CASRADRSSYNEQFF. CDR3 in DNA: TGTGCCAGCAGGGCGGACAGAAGCTCCTACAATGAGCAGTTCTTC.

The chain is built from TRBV20-1 and TRBJ2-7, with D maybe TRBD1 (6 bases). CDR1 is DFQATT, CDR2 SNEGSKA, per germline (reference sequence). With 6 bases removed from V and 9 bases from J, the gap between germline ends came to 15 bases. The CDR3 has 11 amino acids. The CDR3 DNA follows: TGCAGTGCCCGCGGACAGATCGGGCAGTACTTC. It specifies CSARGQIGQYF.

The chain carries TRBV10-3 and TRBJ2-3; D remains ambiguous. The CDR3 loop spans 15 amino acids. V was pared by 0 bases and J by 1 base, with 8 bases between. CDR1 and CDR2 from the germline V gene are ENHRY and SYGVKD. The CDR3 sequence: CAISESFQRTDTQYF. The CDR3, as DNA: TGTGCCATCAGTGAGTCGTTCCAGCGCACAGATACGCAGTATTTT.

The genes are TRBV14 and TRBJ2-5; TRBD2 might be the D (6 bases). Germline CDR1 is SGHDN and CDR2 is FVKESK. There are 15 residues in the CDR3. Trimming took 3 bases from V and 5 from J, leaving 16 bases between them. The CDR3 loop is CASSQARRLVETQYF. The CDR3 nucleotides read TGTGCCAGCAGCCAGGCCCGTAGACTAGTGGAGACCCAGTACTTC.